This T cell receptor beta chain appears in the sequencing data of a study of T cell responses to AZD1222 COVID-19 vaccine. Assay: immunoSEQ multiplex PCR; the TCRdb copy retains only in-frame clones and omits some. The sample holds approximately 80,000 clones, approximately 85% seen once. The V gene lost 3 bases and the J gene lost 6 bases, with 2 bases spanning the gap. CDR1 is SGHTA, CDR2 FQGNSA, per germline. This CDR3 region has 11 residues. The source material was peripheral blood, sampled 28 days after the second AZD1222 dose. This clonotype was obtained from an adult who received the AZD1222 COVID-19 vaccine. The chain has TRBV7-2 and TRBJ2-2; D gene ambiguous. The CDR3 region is CASSFPGELFF. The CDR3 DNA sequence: TGTGCCAGCAGCTTCCCCGGGGAGCTGTTTTTT.